The clone carrying this TCR beta chain came up a few times. Its antigen is not identified. CDR1 and CDR2 from the germline V gene are SQVTM and ANQGSEA. The CDR3 is made up of 14 amino acids. V gave up 7 bases and J gave up 3 bases; unmatched junction bases: 8. The sample belongs to a study of T-cell memory formation after mild COVID-19. TCRdb redid the calling of the 5' RACE reads with MiXCR, one entry per CDR3 protein. The sample includes 140,000 to 150,000 distinct CDR3 sequences, 19% seen only once; the top ten take about 2%. General study points: In pre-infection memory, a portion of responding clones appeared, which suggested that cross-reactive memory joined.

This sequence was found in an adult woman who had mild COVID-19 (a few samples of this study predate the infection). Cell type and time point are not known. The J gene is TRBJ2-2, the V gene TRBV29-1; 7 nucleotides line up with TRBD1. Sequenced: PBMCs or a T cell subset sorted from them (not recorded which). The CDR3 is CSAADRVDTGELFF. The CDR3 nucleotides are TGCAGCGCTGCTGACAGGGTTGACACCGGGGAGCTGTTTTTT.